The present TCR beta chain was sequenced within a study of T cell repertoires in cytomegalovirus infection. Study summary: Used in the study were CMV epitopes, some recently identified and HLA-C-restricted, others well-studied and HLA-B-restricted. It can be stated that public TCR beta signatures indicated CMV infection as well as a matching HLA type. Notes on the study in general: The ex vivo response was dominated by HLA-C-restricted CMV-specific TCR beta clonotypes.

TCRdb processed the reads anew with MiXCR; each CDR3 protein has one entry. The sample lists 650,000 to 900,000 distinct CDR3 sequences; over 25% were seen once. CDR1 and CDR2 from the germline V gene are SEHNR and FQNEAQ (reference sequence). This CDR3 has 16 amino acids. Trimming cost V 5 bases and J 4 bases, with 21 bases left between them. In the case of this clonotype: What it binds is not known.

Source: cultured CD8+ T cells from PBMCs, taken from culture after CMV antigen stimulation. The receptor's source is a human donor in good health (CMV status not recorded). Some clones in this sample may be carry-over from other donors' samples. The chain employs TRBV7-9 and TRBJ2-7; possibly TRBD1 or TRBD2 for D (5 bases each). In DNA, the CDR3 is TGTGCCAGCAGCCAAGAGAATCCGGGACGAAGATACGAGCAGTACTTC. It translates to CASSQENPGRRYEQYF.